Shown below are 11 T cell receptor beta chains from a single sample sequenced in a study of blood T cell dynamics during melanoma immunotherapy. Only in-frame clones appear in the TCRdb table, and some are missing; sequencing was by immunoSEQ multiplex PCR. This table holds 7,500 to 10,000 clones, 87% found once. Time point specified: week 3, after first cycle of checkpoint inhibitor. The material was blood, obtained from a patient treated with checkpoint blockade. These receptors were taken from a human donor with melanoma.

J is TRBJ2-5 and V is TRBV7-3; 14 positions match TRBD2. The germline gives CDR1 SGHTA, CDR2 FQGTGA. CDR3 length: 16 amino acids. Trimming at V came to 5 bases and at J to 4 bases, leaving 6 bases not matched to a gene. The CDR3: CASSPRTSGRLETQYF. DNA of the CDR3: TGTGCCAGCAGCCCGAGGACTAGCGGGAGGCTAGAGACCCAGTACTTC.

The rearrangement joins TRBV6-5 to TRBJ1-3, with 8 bases lining up with TRBD1. The CDR3 runs 15 residues. V was clipped by 4 bases and J by 2 bases; unmatched bases: 4. The V gene's germline CDR1 is MNHEY and CDR2 SVGAGI. The CDR3 loop reads CASSSLDRAGNTIYF. The CDR3, as DNA: TGTGCCAGCAGTTCCCTGGACAGGGCTGGAAACACCATATATTTT.

Of note for this clone: An end of the junction differs from the germline gene, which may be a read error. The gene calls are TRBV7-2 and TRBJ2-5; 9 bases agree with TRBD1. CDR1 is SGHTA, CDR2 FQGNSA, per germline. The CDR3 contains 15 residues. The CDR3 DNA follows: TGCGCCAGCAGCTACCGGGACAGGGAGCAAGAGACCCAGTACTTC. This gives the protein CASSYRDREQETQYF.

The chain couples TRBV28 to TRBJ1-6; D possibly corresponds to TRBD1 (5 bases). Germline values: CDR1 MDHEN, CDR2 SYDVKM. The CDR3 is made up of 16 amino acids. Trimming stripped 4 bases from V and 2 bases from J, with 12 bases between. CDR3: CASSYTSRAYNSPLHF. The CDR3 DNA follows: TGTGCCAGCAGTTATACGAGCAGGGCCTATAATTCACCCCTCCACTTT.

The chain joins TRBV5-1 to TRBJ1-1; unclear D gene. The V gene lost 3 bases and the J gene lost 0 bases, with 6 bases spanning the gap. CDR3 length equals 13 residues. Germline CDR1 is SGHRS and CDR2 is YFSETQ. CDR3 bases: TGCGCCAGCAGCTCCACATTGAACACTGAAGCTTTCTTT. Its translation is CASSSTLNTEAFF. Complete variable domain (other parts from reference TRBV5-1 and TRBJ1-1): KAGVTQTPRYLIKTRGQQVTLSCSPISGHRSVSWYQQTPGQGLQFLFEYFSETQRNKGNFPGRFSGRQFSNSRSEMNVSTLELGDSALYLCASSSTLNTEAFFGQGTRLTVV.

The chain employs TRBV19 and TRBJ1-4; 7 bases match TRBD1. The germline CDR1 and CDR2 sequences are LNHDA and SQIVND (reference sequence). Trimming removed 4 bases from V and 5 bases from J; junction bases left unmatched: 7. CDR3 size: 15 residues. The CDR3 loop reads CASSTGQILNEKLFF. The DNA of the CDR3 is TGTGCCAGTAGTACGGGACAGATCTTGAATGAAAAACTGTTTTTT. Together with reference TRBV19 and TRBJ1-4, the CDR3 gives the full variable domain: DGGITQSPKYLFRKEGQNVTLSCEQNLNHDAMYWYRQDPGQGLRLIYYSQIVNDFQKGDIAEGYSVSREKKESFPLTVTSAQKNPTAFYLCASSTGQILNEKLFFGSGTQLSVL.

The V call is TRBV10-2, the J call TRBJ2-1; the D gene could be TRBD1 or TRBD2 (5 bases each). The CDR3 contains 13 residues. Per germline, CDR1 WSHSY and CDR2 SAAADI. V was shortened by 6 bases and J by 4 bases, with 10 bases between the two germline ends. The CDR3 sequence is CASSPGPYNEQFF. In DNA, the CDR3 is TGCGCCAGCAGCCCGGGACCTTACAATGAGCAGTTCTTC.

The chain links TRBV6-1 to TRBJ2-1; D is undetermined. This CDR3 has 17 amino acids. V gave up 2 bases and J gave up 0 bases, with 14 bases separating them. CDR1 and CDR2 (germline): MNHNS, SASEGT. This CDR3 is CASSEPDVSSSYNEQFF. CDR3 DNA: TGTGCCAGCAGTGAACCCGACGTCTCAAGCTCCTACAATGAGCAGTTCTTC.

The count of this clone is one. For the CDR3, the DNA is TGTGCCAGTAGTATTGAGGGTTACGAGCAGTACTTC. Protein product: CASSIEGYEQYF. This chain connects TRBV19 to TRBJ2-5, with D maybe TRBD2 (5 bases). The J call may be incorrect, as the DNA end agrees better with TRBJ2-7. The CDR3 has 12 amino acids. Germline values: CDR1 LNHDA, CDR2 SQIVND (reference sequence).

J is TRBJ1-5 and V is TRBV29-1; TRBD1 aligns across 8 bases. The length of the CDR3 is 14 residues. Germline CDR1 is SQVTM and CDR2 is ANQGSEA. V trimming: 4 bases; J trimming: 5 bases; junction bases outside the gene matches: 7. The CDR3 loop is CSVAQGAKDQPQHF. The CDR3 DNA follows: TGCAGCGTTGCTCAGGGGGCTAAGGATCAGCCCCAGCATTTT.

The J gene is TRBJ2-4, the V gene TRBV2, with D perhaps matching TRBD1 (6 bases). The CDR3 runs to 13 residues. V was trimmed by 6 bases and J by 4 bases, leaving 10 bases between them. The germline CDR1 and CDR2 sequences are SNHLY and FYNNEI. CDR3 DNA sequence: TGTGCCAGCAGCGTCGGACAGAAAAACATTCAGTACTTC. Protein: CASSVGQKNIQYF.